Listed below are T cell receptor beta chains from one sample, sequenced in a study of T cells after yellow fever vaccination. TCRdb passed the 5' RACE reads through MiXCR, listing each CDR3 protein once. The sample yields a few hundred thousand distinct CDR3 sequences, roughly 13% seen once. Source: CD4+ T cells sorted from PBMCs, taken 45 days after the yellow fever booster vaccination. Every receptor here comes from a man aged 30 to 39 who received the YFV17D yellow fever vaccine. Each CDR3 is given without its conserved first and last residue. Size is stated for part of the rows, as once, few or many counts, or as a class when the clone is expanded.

CDR3: ASSLDVDRGLNGELF
size: few
V: TRBV5-4

CDR3: ASTRGGSSYNEQF
size: NA
V: TRBV7-9

CDR3: ASTPGLAITGELF
size: NA
V: TRBV12-3/TRBV12-4

CDR3: ATSDRTSGARGEQF
size: few
V: TRBV24-1

CDR3: ASSPNRVSTDTQY
size: NA
V: TRBV7-2

CDR3: ASSGLAGYEQY
size: many
V: TRBV12-3/TRBV12-4

CDR3: ATRPLTGTGNNEQF
size: few
V: TRBV5-1

CDR3: ASSREGSGRGYNEQF
size: few
V: TRBV4-2

CDR3: ASSLPQGSASHIDEQY
size: few
V: TRBV5-1

CDR3: ASSLEGVNEKLF
size: NA
V: TRBV12-3/TRBV12-4

CDR3: SAKNDRANQPQH
size: NA
V: TRBV20-1

CDR3: ATSESSPGGYT
size: NA
V: TRBV24-1

CDR3: SASRVSGRHTQY
size: NA
V: TRBV20-1

CDR3: ASSLEAGGITGELF
size: many
V: TRBV5-1

CDR3: ATEDRTGEAF
size: few
V: TRBV24-1

CDR3: ASRRDPQGRAF
size: NA
V: TRBV6-6

CDR3: ASSLEWLAGYEQY
size: NA
V: TRBV7-2

CDR3: ASSYFGQGREQY
size: few
V: TRBV6-5

CDR3: SATLPSAYEQY
size: NA
V: TRBV20-1

CDR3: ASTVLGGSSYEQY
size: few
V: TRBV6-1

CDR3: ATSSRPGRNTEAF
size: few
V: TRBV15

CDR3: SAPPADRTDTQY
size: NA
V: TRBV20-1

CDR3: AISESLFQETQY
size: NA
V: TRBV10-3